This is a list of T cell receptor beta chains from one sample in a study of blood T cells in healthy people across ages. TCRdb used MiXCR to reprocess the 5' RACE reads, holding one entry per CDR3 protein. This table has about 1.6 million distinct CDR3 sequences, roughly 32% appearing once. The sequenced material came from blood. These receptors originate from a woman aged 25-40 years in good health. The CDR3 runs from the conserved cysteine through the conserved F or W. Fields, in order: CDR3 length, V gene, clone size, D gene, J gene, CDR3 protein, CDR3 DNA. D genes are given only for firm matches. Clone size, where shown, is once, few, many, or a class for clones that have expanded.

length: 16
V: TRBV6-6
size: .
D: .
J: TRBJ1-4
CDR3: CASSSQTGRTNEKLFF
DNA: TGTGCCAGCAGTTCCCAAACAGGGCGCACTAATGAAAAACTGTTTTTT

length: 14
V: TRBV18
size: once
D: TRBD1
J: TRBJ2-1
CDR3: CASSPRQGAYEQFF
DNA: TGTGCCAGCTCACCTAGGCAGGGGGCATATGAGCAGTTCTTC

length: 16
V: TRBV27
size: .
D: TRBD1
J: TRBJ1-2
CDR3: CASSPSRGQEFYGYTF
DNA: TGTGCCAGCAGCCCGTCCCGGGGACAGGAGTTCTATGGCTACACCTTC

length: 16
V: TRBV20-1
size: .
D: TRBD1
J: TRBJ2-1
CDR3: CSAPHLPGQGHNEQFF
DNA: TGCAGTGCTCCGCACCTTCCGGGACAGGGGCACAATGAGCAGTTCTTC

length: 14
V: TRBV4-1
size: once
D: .
J: TRBJ1-2
CDR3: CASSQATVTYGYTF
DNA: TGCGCCAGTAGCCAAGCGACGGTGACTTATGGCTACACCTTC

length: 16
V: TRBV4-1
size: few
D: .
J: TRBJ2-7
CDR3: CASGQGRGMLVDEQYF
DNA: TGCGCCAGCGGCCAAGGCAGGGGTATGCTGGTGGACGAGCAGTACTTC

length: 15
V: TRBV9
size: few
D: TRBD1
J: TRBJ2-7
CDR3: CASSGGQDLAYEQYF
DNA: TGTGCCAGCAGCGGTGGACAGGACCTTGCTTACGAGCAGTACTTC

length: 15
V: TRBV7-6
size: .
D: TRBD1
J: TRBJ2-7
CDR3: CASSSTWTGSYEQYF
DNA: TGTGCCAGCAGCTCTACCTGGACAGGGAGCTACGAGCAGTACTTC

length: 16
V: TRBV7-9
size: few
D: TRBD2
J: TRBJ2-1
CDR3: CASSFAGTSVYNEQFF
DNA: TGTGCCAGCAGCTTTGCCGGGACTAGCGTGTACAATGAGCAGTTCTTC

length: 14
V: TRBV6-1
size: few
D: .
J: TRBJ2-7
CDR3: CASSVGWGDYEQYF
DNA: TGTGCCAGCAGTGTTGGTTGGGGGGACTACGAGCAGTACTTC

length: 13
V: TRBV20-1
size: .
D: TRBD1
J: TRBJ1-4
CDR3: CSAIGTGNEKLFF
DNA: TGCAGTGCAATCGGGACAGGGAACGAAAAACTGTTTTTT

length: 16
V: TRBV20-1
size: .
D: TRBD2
J: TRBJ2-3
CDR3: CSARPSSSGRVDTQYF
DNA: TGCAGTGCTAGACCTAGTAGTAGCGGGAGAGTAGATACGCAGTATTTT

length: 14
V: TRBV12-3/TRBV12-4
size: .
D: .
J: TRBJ2-1
CDR3: CASSQRTDHSEQFF
DNA: TGTGCCAGCAGCCAAAGGACAGACCACAGTGAGCAGTTCTTC

length: 19
V: TRBV6-9
size: .
D: .
J: TRBJ2-7
CDR3: CASSYPKKHSGHNPYEQYF
DNA: TGTGCCAGCAGTTATCCTAAAAAACACTCGGGTCACAACCCTTACGAGCAGTACTTC

length: 14
V: TRBV28
size: once
D: TRBD1
J: TRBJ2-7
CDR3: CASSLKTGVYEQYF
DNA: TGTGCCAGCAGTTTAAAGACAGGGGTCTACGAGCAGTACTTC

length: 13
V: TRBV7-9
size: .
D: .
J: TRBJ2-3
CDR3: CASSPYGGGTQYF
DNA: TGTGCCAGCAGCCCCTACGGTGGAGGTACGCAGTATTTT

length: 15
V: TRBV7-8
size: .
D: .
J: TRBJ2-4
CDR3: CASSLEGGSKNIQYF
DNA: TGTGCCAGCAGCCTCGAGGGGGGGTCCAAAAACATTCAGTACTTC

length: 12
V: TRBV28
size: .
D: TRBD1
J: TRBJ1-2
CDR3: CASRGTAGGYTF
DNA: TGTGCCAGCAGAGGGACAGCAGGTGGCTACACCTTC

length: 16
V: TRBV7-2
size: many
D: .
J: TRBJ1-6
CDR3: CASSLQGLPTNSPLHF
DNA: TGTGCCAGCAGCTTACAGGGGTTACCGACAAATTCACCCCTCCACTTT

length: 13
V: TRBV12-3/TRBV12-4
size: .
D: .
J: TRBJ2-7
CDR3: CASTGWVTAEQYF
DNA: TGTGCCAGCACAGGGTGGGTCACAGCCGAGCAGTACTTC

length: 15
V: TRBV4-1
size: few
D: TRBD1
J: TRBJ2-3
CDR3: CASSWDRATTDTQYF
DNA: TGCGCCAGCAGTTGGGACAGGGCTACGACAGATACGCAGTATTTT

length: 14
V: TRBV30
size: .
D: .
J: TRBJ1-5
CDR3: CAWSVLGGNQPQHF
DNA: TGTGCCTGGAGTGTACTAGGAGGCAATCAGCCCCAGCATTTT

length: 13
V: TRBV12-5
size: .
D: TRBD2
J: TRBJ2-7
CDR3: CASAIAGGYEQYF
DNA: TGTGCTAGCGCTATAGCGGGAGGGTACGAGCAGTACTTC

length: 12
V: TRBV20-1
size: few
D: TRBD1
J: TRBJ1-2
CDR3: CSGQGYDYGYTF
DNA: TGCAGTGGACAGGGCTATGACTATGGCTACACCTTC

length: 11
V: TRBV20-1
size: .
D: .
J: TRBJ1-1
CDR3: CSAMKNTEAFF
DNA: TGCAGTGCCATGAAGAACACTGAAGCTTTCTTT

length: 16
V: TRBV7-2
size: few
D: .
J: TRBJ2-3
CDR3: CASSLVITAGTDTQYF
DNA: TGTGCCAGCAGCTTAGTTATCACAGCGGGCACAGATACGCAGTATTTT

length: 15
V: TRBV19
size: .
D: TRBD2
J: TRBJ2-1
CDR3: CASSIGRALTNEQFF
DNA: TGTGCCAGTAGTATCGGGAGGGCCCTTACTAATGAGCAGTTCTTC

length: 14
V: TRBV15
size: few
D: .
J: TRBJ2-1
CDR3: CATSSSDAYNEQFF
DNA: TGTGCCACCAGTTCTAGCGATGCCTACAATGAGCAGTTCTTC

length: 13
V: TRBV9
size: .
D: TRBD1
J: TRBJ2-1
CDR3: CASSVGQVNEQFF
DNA: TGTGCCAGCAGCGTTGGACAGGTCAATGAGCAGTTCTTC

length: 11
V: TRBV30
size: .
D: .
J: TRBJ2-7
CDR3: CAWSERYEQYF
DNA: TGTGCCTGGAGTGAGCGATACGAGCAGTACTTC

length: 17
V: TRBV30
size: .
D: TRBD2
J: TRBJ2-3
CDR3: CAWIKWDHKGGSDTQYF
DNA: TGTGCCTGGATTAAATGGGACCACAAGGGAGGGTCAGATACGCAGTATTTT

length: 15
V: TRBV12-3/TRBV12-4
size: once
D: .
J: TRBJ2-7
CDR3: CASSPVLYSTYEQYF
DNA: TGTGCCAGCAGTCCGGTCCTATACTCTACCTACGAGCAGTACTTC

length: 16
V: TRBV20-1
size: few
D: .
J: TRBJ1-5
CDR3: CSARVGIRQSNQPQHF
DNA: TGCAGTGCTAGAGTAGGCATCCGGCAGTCCAATCAGCCCCAGCATTTT

length: 16
V: TRBV4-1
size: many
D: .
J: TRBJ2-5
CDR3: CASSQIEARGQETQYF
DNA: TGCGCCAGCAGCCAGATAGAGGCCCGGGGGCAAGAGACCCAGTACTTC

length: 15
V: TRBV25-1
size: .
D: .
J: TRBJ2-3
CDR3: CASSVQFLSTDTQYF
DNA: TGTGCCAGCAGTGTACAGTTCCTCAGCACAGATACGCAGTATTTT

length: 16
V: TRBV27
size: .
D: .
J: TRBJ1-2
CDR3: CASSFLPRPGDYGYTF
DNA: TGTGCCAGCAGTTTCTTGCCCCGCCCGGGAGACTATGGCTACACCTTC

length: 13
V: TRBV27
size: few
D: .
J: TRBJ1-1
CDR3: CASSLSGRTEAFF
DNA: TGTGCCAGCTCACTCTCAGGGAGAACTGAAGCTTTCTTT

length: 15
V: TRBV18
size: few
D: TRBD1
J: TRBJ2-5
CDR3: CASSPIQGEQETQYF
DNA: TGTGCCAGCTCACCGATACAGGGGGAACAAGAGACCCAGTACTTC

length: 11
V: TRBV7-9
size: few
D: .
J: TRBJ2-2
CDR3: CAIGDAGELFF
DNA: TGTGCCATCGGAGACGCCGGGGAGCTGTTTTTT

length: 13
V: TRBV20-1
size: .
D: TRBD1
J: TRBJ1-1
CDR3: CSAIRGRNTEAFF
DNA: TGCAGTGCGATCAGGGGGCGGAACACTGAAGCTTTCTTT

length: 14
V: TRBV3-1
size: .
D: .
J: TRBJ1-2
CDR3: CASSQVQGTYGYTF
DNA: TGTGCCAGCAGCCAAGTTCAGGGTACCTATGGCTACACCTTC

length: 17
V: TRBV5-1
size: .
D: TRBD1
J: TRBJ2-7
CDR3: CASSTRQKGQGAYEQYF
DNA: TGCGCCAGCAGCACACGTCAAAAGGGACAGGGGGCCTACGAGCAGTACTTC

length: 13
V: TRBV9
size: few
D: TRBD2
J: TRBJ2-7
CDR3: CASSGSGGYEQYF
DNA: TGTGCCAGCAGCGGAAGCGGGGGCTACGAGCAGTACTTC

length: 13
V: TRBV2
size: many
D: .
J: TRBJ2-7
CDR3: CASVSSEPYEQYF
DNA: TGTGCCAGCGTATCTAGCGAGCCCTACGAGCAGTACTTC

length: 13
V: TRBV9
size: once
D: .
J: TRBJ2-1
CDR3: CASSVGDGTEQFF
DNA: TGTGCCAGCAGCGTAGGGGACGGGACTGAGCAGTTCTTC

length: 11
V: TRBV29-1
size: many
D: .
J: TRBJ2-7
CDR3: CSVESGGEQYF
DNA: TGCAGCGTTGAATCCGGGGGCGAGCAGTACTTC

length: 16
V: TRBV4-1
size: few
D: .
J: TRBJ1-1
CDR3: CASSQVPPGLGAEAFF
DNA: TGCGCCAGCAGCCAAGTCCCGCCAGGGTTGGGCGCTGAAGCTTTCTTT

length: 15
V: TRBV12-3/TRBV12-4
size: few
D: .
J: TRBJ1-1
CDR3: CASSAPPGGNTEAFF
DNA: TGTGCCAGCAGTGCCCCCCCCGGGGGGAACACTGAAGCTTTCTTT

length: 16
V: TRBV20-1
size: .
D: TRBD1
J: TRBJ1-2
CDR3: CSARDPWTGGDYGYTF
DNA: TGCAGTGCTAGAGATCCGTGGACAGGGGGCGACTATGGCTACACCTTC

length: 16
V: TRBV27
size: .
D: TRBD2
J: TRBJ2-1
CDR3: CASSNPVGEGYNEQFF
DNA: TGTGCCAGCAGTAATCCGGTGGGGGAGGGGTACAATGAGCAGTTCTTC

length: 15
V: TRBV19
size: .
D: .
J: TRBJ1-5
CDR3: CASSSNWRHGQPQHF
DNA: TGTGCCAGTAGTAGTAACTGGCGTCATGGTCAGCCCCAGCATTTT

length: 14
V: TRBV20-1
size: few
D: TRBD2
J: TRBJ2-1
CDR3: CSAPLAGVGNEQFF
DNA: TGCAGTGCTCCACTAGCGGGAGTGGGGAATGAGCAGTTCTTC

length: 14
V: TRBV27
size: few
D: .
J: TRBJ2-3
CDR3: CASSFRPVTDTQYF
DNA: TGTGCCAGCAGTTTCCGTCCTGTTACAGATACGCAGTATTTT

length: 16
V: TRBV12-3/TRBV12-4
size: .
D: .
J: TRBJ2-3
CDR3: CASRFGQAGFSDTQYF
DNA: TGTGCCAGCAGGTTCGGGCAGGCCGGTTTTTCAGATACGCAGTATTTT

length: 16
V: TRBV7-6
size: .
D: .
J: TRBJ2-5
CDR3: CASSLALQTGLETQYF
DNA: TGTGCCAGCAGCTTAGCTCTACAGACAGGACTGGAGACCCAGTACTTC

length: 15
V: TRBV20-1
size: few
D: .
J: TRBJ1-6
CDR3: CSAIPRGSNNSPLHF
DNA: TGCAGTGCTATACCAAGGGGCTCCAATAATTCACCCCTCCACTTT

length: 15
V: TRBV20-1
size: .
D: TRBD2
J: TRBJ2-1
CDR3: CSAREGSGGYNEQFF
DNA: TGCAGTGCTAGAGAGGGTAGCGGGGGATACAATGAGCAGTTCTTC

length: 11
V: TRBV18
size: .
D: .
J: TRBJ2-7
CDR3: CACDLRGEQYF
DNA: TGTGCCTGCGACCTTAGAGGCGAGCAGTACTTC